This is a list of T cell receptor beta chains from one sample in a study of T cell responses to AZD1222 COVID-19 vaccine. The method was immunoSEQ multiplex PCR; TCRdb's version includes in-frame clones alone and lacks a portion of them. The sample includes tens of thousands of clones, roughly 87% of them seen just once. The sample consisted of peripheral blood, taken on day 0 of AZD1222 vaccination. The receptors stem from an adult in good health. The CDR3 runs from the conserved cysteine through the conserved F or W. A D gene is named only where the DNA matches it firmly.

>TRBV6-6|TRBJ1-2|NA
CASSYGANYGYTF
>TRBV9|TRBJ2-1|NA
CASSARDSFYNEQFF
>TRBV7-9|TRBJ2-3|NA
CASSRASGTDTQYF
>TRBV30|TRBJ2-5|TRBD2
CAWSVRGGTSWIETQYF
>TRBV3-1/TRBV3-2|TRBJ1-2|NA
CASSQDGQGPRGYTF
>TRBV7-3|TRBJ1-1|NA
CASSSTVNTEAFF
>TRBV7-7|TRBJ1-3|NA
CASSRDISGNTIYF
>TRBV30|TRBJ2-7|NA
CAWSPGSENEQYF
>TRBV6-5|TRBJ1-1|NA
CASRGSMTEAFF
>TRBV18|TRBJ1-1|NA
CASSPRENTEAFF
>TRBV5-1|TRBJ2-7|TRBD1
CASSLGDRASYEQYF
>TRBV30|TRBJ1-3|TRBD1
CAWSLPGQGKSNTIYF
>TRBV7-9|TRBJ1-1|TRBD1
CASSFARGRGEAFF
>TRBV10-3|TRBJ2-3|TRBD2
CAISESSSGRATDTQYF
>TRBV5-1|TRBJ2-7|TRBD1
CASSRKGQANSYEQYF
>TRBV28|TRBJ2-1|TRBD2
CASRTSGTGNEQFF
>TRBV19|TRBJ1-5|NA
CASSRVGGSNQPQHF